The clone carrying this TCR beta chain occurred many times. These data come from a study of spatial heterogeneity in lung cancer. About the study: Alpha-chain detections were consistently fewer than beta-chain detections among the sequences.

The time point was: sample taken at primary tumor resection. The study sequenced unsorted whole RNA from tumor, nontumor lung or frozen PBMC. CDR3 size: 16 residues. The V end was cut by 3 bases, the J end by 4 bases, with 21 bases between. Germline V gene lookup returns CDR1 DFQATT and CDR2 SNEGSKA (reference sequence). The study tagged each TCR cDNA molecule with a unique molecular identifier. TCRdb used MiXCR to reprocess the 5' RACE reads, holding one entry per CDR3 protein. The sample lists around 26,000 distinct CDR3 sequences, 7% occurring once. The sample here was PBMCs, taken at surgery. This sequence was found in a male donor with early-stage non-small cell lung cancer. The chain has TRBV20-1 and TRBJ1-1, with D possibly being TRBD1 (6 bases). CDR3 sequence (DNA): TGCAGTGCTAGGAACCCTCTACAGGGAGATGTCACTGAAGCTTTCTTT. Translating it yields CSARNPLQGDVTEAFF.